Presented here are 3 T cell receptor beta chains from one specimen sequenced in a study of T-cell reconstitution after alpha-beta-depleted transplantation in children. The TCRbeta library was prepared with unique molecular identifiers. TCRdb passed the PCR reads through MiXCR, listing each CDR3 protein once. The sample holds about 500,000 distinct CDR3 sequences, around a third seen once. This specimen consisted of PBMCs from the stem cell graft donor, obtained from the stem cell graft. The receptor source for this set is a human donor who donated a stem cell graft to a child with aplastic anemia.

This chain connects TRBV7-9 to TRBJ2-5; D gene unclear. CDR1 and CDR2 from the germline V gene are SEHNR and FQNEAQ (reference sequence). V shed 5 bases and J shed 2 bases, with 15 bases lying between them. The CDR3 is made up of 15 amino acids. This CDR3 is CASSPPGSRQETQYF. In nucleotides, the CDR3 is TGTGCCAGCAGCCCGCCCGGGTCGAGACAAGAGACCCAGTACTTC.

V is TRBV4-2 and J is TRBJ2-2; 8 positions match TRBD2. V trimming: 7 bases; J trimming: 3 bases; junction bases outside the gene matches: 7. Germline-derived CDR1 and CDR2 are LGHNA and YNFKEQ. The CDR3 loop spans 15 amino acids. The CDR3 DNA reads TGTGCCAGCATCGCGGGGGGTTCGGACACCGGGGAGCTGTTTTTT. Protein product: CASIAGGSDTGELFF.

This clonotype was counted a few times. This chain uses TRBV30 with TRBJ2-5, with 10 nucleotides matching TRBD1. The CDR3 covers 14 residues. Per the germline V gene, CDR1 is GTSNPN and CDR2 is SVGIG (reference sequence). The junction had 6 bases not matched to a gene; V was cut back by 3 bases and J by 5 bases. The CDR3 protein is CAWSQTGGWETQYF. CDR3 DNA sequence: TGTGCCTGGAGCCAGACAGGGGGCTGGGAGACCCAGTACTTC.